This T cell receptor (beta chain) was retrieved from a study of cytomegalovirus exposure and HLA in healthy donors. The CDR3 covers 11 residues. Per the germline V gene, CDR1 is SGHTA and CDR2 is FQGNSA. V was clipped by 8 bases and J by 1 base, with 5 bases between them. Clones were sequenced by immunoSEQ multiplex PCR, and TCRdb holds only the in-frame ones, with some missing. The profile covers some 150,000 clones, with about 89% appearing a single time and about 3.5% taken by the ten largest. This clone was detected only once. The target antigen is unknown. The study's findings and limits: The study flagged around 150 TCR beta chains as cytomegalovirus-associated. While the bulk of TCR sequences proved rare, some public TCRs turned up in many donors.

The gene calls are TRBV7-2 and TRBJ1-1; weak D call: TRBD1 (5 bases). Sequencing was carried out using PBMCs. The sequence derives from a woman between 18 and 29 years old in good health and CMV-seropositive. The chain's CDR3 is CASGQNTEAFF. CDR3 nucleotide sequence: TGTGCCAGCGGACAGAACACTGAAGCTTTCTTT.